Listed below are T cell receptor beta chains from one sample, sequenced in a study of blood T cell repertoires in COVID-19. Sequenced by immunoSEQ multiplex PCR; TCRdb stores in-frame clones only, minus some. The table has 190,000 or so clones, around nine tenths seen once. Specimen: peripheral blood. Source of these receptors: a woman aged 18-30 years who had recovered from COVID-19. Both conserved end residues are part of each CDR3. The D gene is left open where the match is weak. Size is omitted from some rows. Given values are once, few, many or a class for expanded clones.

TRBV6-5,-,TRBJ1-2,-,CASSYDTGIHTGYTF,TGTGCCAGCAGTTACGACACCGGGATCCATACGGGCTACACCTTC
TRBV7-3,-,TRBJ1-3,-,CASSSGNTIYF,TGTGCCAGCAGCTCGGGAAACACCATATATTTT
TRBV6-5,-,TRBJ2-1,-,CASLGASGNEQFF,TGTGCCAGCCTGGGGGCCTCGGGTAATGAGCAGTTCTTC
TRBV27,-,TRBJ2-3,-,CALGRAGGDTQYF,TGTGCCCTCGGCCGGGCCGGAGGTGATACGCAGTATTTT
TRBV29-1,TRBD1,TRBJ2-7,many,CSVVWDSASYEQYF,TGCAGCGTTGTTTGGGACAGTGCCTCCTACGAGCAGTACTTC
TRBV29-1,TRBD1,TRBJ1-5,-,CSVSGDSSNQPQHF,TGCAGCGTTAGTGGGGACAGTTCGAATCAGCCCCAGCATTTT
TRBV3-1/TRBV3-2,TRBD2,TRBJ2-5,-,CASSQDRSGRKETQYF,TGTGCCAGCAGCCAAGATCGTAGCGGGAGGAAAGAGACCCAGTACTTC
TRBV4-3,-,TRBJ1-4,-,CASSQDLGKVEEKLFF,TGCGCCAGCAGCCAAGATTTAGGAAAAGTGGAGGAAAAACTGTTTTTT
TRBV7-6,-,TRBJ1-4,-,CASSAQITTNEKLFF,TGTGCCAGCAGCGCGCAAATTACAACTAATGAAAAACTGTTTTTT
TRBV9,-,TRBJ2-2,-,CASSTNTGELFF,TGTGCCAGCAGCACTAACACCGGGGAGCTGTTTTTT
TRBV6-5,-,TRBJ1-2,-,CASSYSVVRDGYTF,TGTGCCAGCAGTTACTCGGTGGTTCGGGATGGCTACACCTTC
TRBV25-1,TRBD2,TRBJ2-5,-,CASSFRLAGLQETQYF,TGTGCCAGCAGCTTCAGACTAGCGGGCCTGCAAGAGACCCAGTACTTC
TRBV1,-,TRBJ1-5,-,CTSSQESGGGRNQPQHF,TGCACCAGCAGCCAAGAATCAGGGGGCGGGCGCAATCAGCCCCAGCATTTT
TRBV6-5,-,TRBJ1-3,-,CASSRGGGNTIYF,TGTGCCAGCAGTCGCGGAGGAGGAAACACCATATATTTT
TRBV2,-,TRBJ1-6,-,CASREVNSPLHF,TGTGCCAGCAGGGAGGTTAATTCACCCCTCCACTTT
TRBV20-1,-,TRBJ2-7,few,CSAHDTYEQYF,TGCAGTGCCCATGACACCTACGAGCAGTACTTC
TRBV11-2,-,TRBJ1-2,-,CASSLAVTAYGYTF,TGTGCCAGCAGCTTAGCTGTGACAGCCTATGGCTACACCTTC
TRBV27,TRBD2,TRBJ2-3,-,CASSSLTSPADTQYF,TGTGCCAGCAGTTCCTTGACTAGCCCCGCAGATACGCAGTATTTT
TRBV2,TRBD1,TRBJ1-1,-,CASRLEDRGEAFF,TGTGCCAGCAGGCTGGAGGACAGGGGTGAAGCTTTCTTT
TRBV5-1,-,TRBJ1-3,-,CASSLGVKEGVGNTIYF,TGCGCCAGCAGCTTGGGGGTCAAAGAGGGAGTAGGAAACACCATATATTTT
TRBV5-4,TRBD1,TRBJ1-2,-,CASSETGIYGYTF,TGTGCCAGCAGCGAGACAGGGATCTATGGCTACACCTTC
TRBV5-1,TRBD1,TRBJ2-4,-,CASSLSPHQADRGNIQYF,TGCGCCAGCAGCTTGTCTCCCCATCAGGCGGACAGGGGAAACATTCAGTACTTC